This TCR beta chain was observed in a study of blood T cell repertoires in COVID-19. Germline CDR1 MNHEY, CDR2 SMNVEV (reference sequence). The CDR3 is made up of 15 amino acids. The V gene end was trimmed by 5 bases and the J gene end by 3 bases; junction bases not matched to a gene: 3. Using immunoSEQ multiplex PCR, the repertoire was profiled, and TCRdb retains in-frame clones only, with some absent. Of about 250,000 clones in the sample, around nine tenths were seen once. This receptor was taken from a woman in her sixties or seventies who had recovered from COVID-19. Sequencing was carried out using peripheral blood. This sequence joins TRBV27 and TRBJ2-2; TRBD2 matches at 10 bases. This CDR3 reads CASSPGTSDTGELFF. CDR3 DNA: TGTGCCAGCAGTCCGGGGACTAGCGACACCGGGGAGCTGTTTTTT.